This T cell receptor (beta chain) was sequenced for a study of CD8 T cells in ankylosing spondylitis. CDR3 size: 16 residues. After removal of 5 bases from V and 1 base from J, the junction contained 7 bases not matched to a gene. From the 5' RACE reads, TCRdb called clonotypes with MiXCR, one entry per CDR3 protein. Altogether roughly 140,000 distinct CDR3 sequences are present, around two fifths being singletons, with the ten largest covering roughly 15%. Sequences were obtained from synovial fluid, either unsorted or a sorted T cell fraction (not recorded which). The TCR sequence derives from a male donor with ankylosing spondylitis. V gene TRBV12-3 or TRBV12-4 combines with J gene TRBJ1-5; 8 bases agree with TRBD1. CDR3 sequence: CASSLRTGQSNQPQHF. CDR3 nucleotide sequence: TGTGCCAGCAGTCTAAGGACAGGGCAGAGCAATCAGCCCCAGCATTTT.